This T cell receptor beta chain emerged from a study of blood T cells in healthy people across ages. Overall study findings and caveats: When one million T cells were used, diversity estimates were thought to be underestimates.

As for this clonotype: Its matching antigen is unknown.

The authors ran a second PCR of roughly 6 to 12 cycles using a sample-barcoded 5' primer and a J-beta primer mix. TCRdb passed the 5' RACE reads through MiXCR, listing each CDR3 protein once. In the table there are 1.8 million or so distinct CDR3 sequences, about two fifths of which are singletons. In germline, CDR1 is DFQATT, CDR2 SNEGSKA (reference sequence). The CDR3 runs 14 residues. Losses at the gene ends were 5 bases for V and 4 bases for J; bases not matched to a gene: 7. The specimen was blood. This receptor was identified in a human donor in good health. The rearrangement joins TRBV20-1 to TRBJ2-5; 10 nucleotides agree with TRBD1. The CDR3 here is CSAGWDRGPETQYF. CDR3 sequence (DNA): TGCAGTGCTGGCTGGGACAGGGGACCAGAGACCCAGTACTTC.